These 30 T cell receptor beta chains were sequenced from one sample in a study of T-cell memory formation after mild COVID-19. MiXCR, run by TCRdb on the 5' RACE reads, gives a single entry per CDR3 protein. The sample consists of under 250,000 distinct CDR3 sequences, less than 20% of them appearing once. The specimen sequenced was PBMCs or a T cell subset sorted from them (not recorded which). The receptors here all came from an adult woman who had mild COVID-19 (a few samples of this study predate the infection). Cell type and time point are not known.

The V gene is TRBV4-1, the J gene TRBJ2-7, with 7 positions matching TRBD2. There are 16 residues in the CDR3. Germline values: CDR1 MGHRA, CDR2 YSYEKL. V lost 2 bases, J lost 3 bases, and 10 bases stayed unmatched. The CDR3 region has the DNA TGCGCCAGCAGCCAACCAAGCGCGAAGCGGGACTACGAGCAGTACTTC. It codes for CASSQPSAKRDYEQYF.

The J gene is TRBJ1-2, the V gene TRBV27, with unresolved D. CDR3 size: 13 residues. The V and J ends lost 5 bases and 1 base respectively, with 8 bases between them. CDR1 is MNHEY, CDR2 SMNVEV, per germline (reference sequence). The CDR3 nucleotides are TGTGCCAGCAGTCCCGCGGATAACTATGGCTACACCTTC. It specifies CASSPADNYGYTF.

This clonotype occurred a few times. The gene calls are TRBV29-1 and TRBJ1-5; D gene ambiguous. The CDR3 runs 14 residues. Germline V gene sequence: CDR1 SQVTM, CDR2 ANQGSEA. Between the trimmed V and J ends, which lost 4 bases and 7 bases, there was a span of 17 bases. Here the CDR3 reads CSVVFAGNKQPQHF. DNA of the CDR3: TGCAGCGTTGTTTTCGCGGGGAATAAGCAGCCCCAGCATTTT.

This clonotype was observed many times. The genes are TRBV5-1 and TRBJ2-3, with 9 positions matching TRBD2. Germline values: CDR1 SGHRS, CDR2 YFSETQ. This CDR3 spans 16 amino acids. J was trimmed by 1 base and V by 4 bases; bases with no gene match: 7. This CDR3 reads CASSRLAVGGTDTQYF. The CDR3 bases are TGCGCCAGCAGCCGACTAGCGGTAGGCGGCACAGATACGCAGTATTTT.

The V call is TRBV6-1, the J call TRBJ2-7, with 9 nucleotides matching TRBD2. CDR3 size: 16 residues. Per the germline V gene, CDR1 is MNHNS and CDR2 is SASEGT. Unmatched junction bases numbered 9, after V lost 3 bases and J lost 3 bases. CDR3 region: CASSDTWRGGIYEQYF. The CDR3 bases are TGTGCCAGCAGTGATACTTGGCGGGGGGGCATCTACGAGCAGTACTTC.

This clonotype has just a few counts. The chain recombines TRBV3-1 with TRBJ2-3; TRBD2 matches 7 bases. From germline, CDR1 is LGHDT and CDR2 YNNKEL (reference sequence). CDR3 length: 15 amino acids. Trimming took 4 bases from V and 6 from J; bases not matched to a gene: 10. CDR3 nucleotides: TGTGCCAGCAGCCCCTACGGCGGGGGACGGGATACGCAGTATTTT. It is translated as CASSPYGGGRDTQYF.

This clonotype has a handful of counts. The chain combines TRBV24-1 with TRBJ2-5; 8 nucleotides line up with TRBD1. Germline-derived CDR1 and CDR2 are KGHDR and SFDVKD. The CDR3 consists of 14 residues. Trimming at V came to 4 bases and at J to 5 bases, leaving 5 bases not matched to a gene. CDR3 amino acids: CATSDPGQVETQYF. The DNA for the CDR3 is TGTGCCACCAGTGACCCGGGACAGGTGGAGACCCAGTACTTC.

The J gene is TRBJ1-1, the V gene TRBV10-3; D gene ambiguous. The germline V gene has CDR1 ENHRY and CDR2 SYGVKD. This CDR3 is 15 amino acids long. Deletions cut 10 bases from V and 0 bases from J, with 18 bases between. The CDR3 reads CANKPDLGMNTEAFF. The CDR3 DNA is TGTGCCAACAAACCTGACCTGGGGATGAACACTGAAGCTTTCTTT.

The gene calls are TRBV15 and TRBJ2-1; 8 nucleotides agree with TRBD2. The CDR3 runs 16 residues. CDR1 and CDR2 (germline): LNHNV, YYDKDF (reference sequence). J lost 3 bases, V lost 2 bases, and 6 bases had no gene match. The chain's CDR3 is CATSRPGTRLYNEQFF. Here the CDR3 DNA reads TGTGCCACCAGCAGACCCGGGACTAGACTCTACAATGAGCAGTTCTTC. The full variable domain, with the rest looked up from reference TRBV15 and TRBJ2-1, is DAMVIQNPRYQVTQFGKPVTLSCSQTLNHNVMYWYQQKSSQAPKLLFHYYDKDFNNEADTPDNFQSRRPNTSFCFLDIRSPGLGDTAMYLCATSRPGTRLYNEQFFGPGTRLTVL.

The rearrangement links TRBV4-1 to TRBJ2-1, with D possibly being TRBD1 (6 bases). The CDR3 length is 13 residues. The V and J ends lost 5 bases and 4 bases respectively, with 9 bases between them. Per germline, CDR1 MGHRA and CDR2 YSYEKL. The CDR3 protein is CASSTGHYNEQFF. For the CDR3, the DNA is TGCGCCAGCAGCACGGGACATTACAATGAGCAGTTCTTC.

This clonotype appeared a few times. The junction differs from germline at one of its ends, possibly a read error. The chain is built from TRBV24-1 and TRBJ1-4; D call uncertain. CDR3 size: 11 residues. Looked up from germline, CDR1 is KGHDR and CDR2 is SFDVKD. CDR3: CAASGGEKLFF. DNA of the CDR3: TGTGCCGCCAGTGGTGGGGAAAAACTGTTTTTT.

This clonotype was picked up many times. The gene calls are TRBV24-1 and TRBJ2-7, with 9 positions matching TRBD1. CDR1 is KGHDR, CDR2 SFDVKD, per germline. This CDR3 has 15 amino acids. The trim removed 3 bases at V and 1 base at J, leaving 3 bases unmatched. In nucleotides, the CDR3 is TGTGCCACCAGTGATCCGGGACAGGGTTCCTACGAGCAGTACTTC. The encoded protein is CATSDPGQGSYEQYF.

This clonotype came up a few times. The rearrangement joins TRBV7-3 to TRBJ2-3; perhaps D is TRBD1 or TRBD2 (6 bases each). This CDR3 is 18 amino acids long. Germline CDR1 SGHTA, CDR2 FQGTGA. Trimming removed 5 bases at V and 2 bases at J, with 23 bases between. In nucleotides, the CDR3 is TGTGCCAGCAGCCCTCAGGGGTGGGGGGAGAGGAACACAGATACGCAGTATTTT. Its translation: CASSPQGWGERNTDTQYF.

This clonotype was observed a few times. This chain links TRBV5-1 with TRBJ2-5; no clear D gene. CDR3 length: 14 amino acids. Germline CDR1 SGHRS, CDR2 YFSETQ. V was shortened by 3 bases and J by 3 bases, with 12 bases between the two germline ends. The CDR3 bases are TGCGCCAGCAGCTCACAGACTGGTAAAGAGACCCAGTACTTC. Translation gives CASSSQTGKETQYF.

The rearrangement joins TRBV29-1 to TRBJ1-1, with D tentatively TRBD1 (5 bases). The germline V and J ends were trimmed by 5 bases and 1 base, with 14 bases remaining between them. The CDR3 length is 14 residues. Per the germline V gene, CDR1 is SQVTM and CDR2 is ANQGSEA. CDR3 in amino acids: CSVISGTANTEAFF. The CDR3 bases are TGCAGCGTTATCTCCGGGACGGCGAACACTGAAGCTTTCTTT.

The chain recombines TRBV12-3 or TRBV12-4 with TRBJ2-7; 11 bases agree with TRBD2. CDR3 size: 14 residues. The ends lost 6 bases at V and 7 bases at J; junction bases unmatched: 8. The CDR3 coding sequence is TGTGCCAGCAGCCTTAGCGGGGGGGCCCAGGAGCAGTACTTC. Protein product: CASSLSGGAQEQYF.

This clonotype turned up a few times. The rearrangement links TRBV5-5 to TRBJ1-5; D is ambiguous. This CDR3 has 16 residues. V was trimmed by 4 bases and J by 1 base, leaving 15 bases between them. Germline CDR1 SGHKS, CDR2 YYEKEE (reference sequence). The CDR3 DNA sequence: TGTGCCAGCAGCGGGAGCCCCGGCGGGAGCAATCAGCCCCAGCATTTT. Protein product: CASSGSPGGSNQPQHF.

The rearrangement links TRBV12-3 or TRBV12-4 to TRBJ2-1; possibly TRBD2 for D (5 bases). Deletions cut 1 base from V and 0 bases from J, with 10 bases between. The length of the CDR3 is 16 residues. CDR3 DNA: TGTGCCAGCAGTTTAGGAGCGGATAGCTCCTACAATGAGCAGTTCTTC. Protein product: CASSLGADSSYNEQFF.

The sample holds a few counts of this clonotype. V usage is TRBV9 and J usage is TRBJ2-1; 8 nucleotides line up with TRBD1. Unmatched junction bases numbered 6, after V lost 7 bases and J lost 6 bases. Germline CDR1 and CDR2: SGDLS and YYNGEE. The CDR3 length is 13 residues. The CDR3 bases are TGTGCCAGCGGACAGGGACTCTTCAATGAGCAGTTCTTC. Translated, it gives CASGQGLFNEQFF.

This clonotype was seen only a few times. The rearrangement uses TRBV5-1 and TRBJ2-5; 7 bases align to TRBD1. There are 13 residues in the CDR3. CDR1 is SGHRS, CDR2 YFSETQ, per germline. With 3 bases clipped from V and 2 bases from J, the junction kept 1 base outside the gene matches. CDR3 nucleotide sequence: TGCGCCAGCAGCTGGGACAGTCAAGAGACCCAGTACTTC. Its translation: CASSWDSQETQYF. The full variable domain, in which reference TRBV5-1 and TRBJ2-5 provide the parts outside the CDR3, is KAGVTQTPRYLIKTRGQQVTLSCSPISGHRSVSWYQQTPGQGLQFLFEYFSETQRNKGNFPGRFSGRQFSNSRSEMNVSTLELGDSALYLCASSWDSQETQYFGPGTRLLVL.

This clonotype was observed a few times. The chain joins TRBV5-4 to TRBJ1-2, with D uncertain. Trimming cost V 0 bases and J 4 bases, with 10 bases left between them. The CDR3 consists of 14 residues. CDR1 and CDR2 from the germline V gene are SGHNT and YYREEE (reference sequence). The CDR3 reads CASSLGLAAYGYTF. For the CDR3, the DNA is TGTGCCAGCAGCTTGGGATTGGCGGCCTATGGCTACACCTTC.

J is TRBJ2-2 and V is TRBV5-1; D is possibly TRBD2 (5 bases). The CDR3 loop spans 15 amino acids. Germline V gene lookup returns CDR1 SGHRS and CDR2 YFSETQ. V was clipped by 1 base and J by 5 bases, with 12 bases between them. The DNA of the CDR3 is TGCGCCAGCAGCTTGAATGCGGGTAGGACCGGGGAGCTGTTTTTT. Translated: CASSLNAGRTGELFF.

This clonotype was observed many times. The CDR3 bases are TGTGCCACCGGGACAGCCCGACATTCACCCCTCCACTTT. This codes for CATGTARHSPLHF. The genes are TRBV15 and TRBJ1-6; 7 bases match TRBD1. Germline V CDR1 and CDR2: LNHNV, YYDKDF (reference sequence). The CDR3 has 13 residues. The trim removed 8 bases at V and 8 bases at J, leaving 6 bases unmatched. Full variable domain (outside the CDR3, taken from reference TRBV15 and TRBJ1-6): DAMVIQNPRYQVTQFGKPVTLSCSQTLNHNVMYWYQQKSSQAPKLLFHYYDKDFNNEADTPDNFQSRRPNTSFCFLDIRSPGLGDTAMYLCATGTARHSPLHFGNGTRLTVT.

In this sample, this clonotype turned up many times. The CDR3, as DNA: TGTGCCAGTAAAGGGGAGACGGGCGGACCTAGCACAGATACGCAGTATTTT. It codes for CASKGETGGPSTDTQYF. The V call is TRBV6-6, the J call TRBJ2-3; the D call may be TRBD1 or TRBD2 (5 bases each). This CDR3 has 17 residues. Trimming shortened V by 9 bases and J by 0 bases, and 22 bases separated the two germline ends. Looked up from germline, CDR1 is MNHNY and CDR2 is SVGAGI (reference sequence).

This clonotype occurred a few times. The chain combines TRBV12-3 or TRBV12-4 with TRBJ2-5, with 10 nucleotides matching TRBD2. This CDR3 is 15 amino acids long. V lost 3 bases to trimming and J lost 3 bases; unmatched junction nucleotides: 4. For the CDR3, the DNA is TGTGCCAGCAGTTTCAGCGGGGGGGCAGAAGAGACCCAGTACTTC. Its protein product is CASSFSGGAEETQYF.

The table lists this clonotype with a few counts. This chain connects TRBV4-3 to TRBJ1-2; tentative D call: TRBD1 (6 bases). The CDR3 runs 14 residues. Trimming left V 0 bases short and J 8 bases short, with 13 bases between. CDR1 LGHNA and CDR2 YSLEER come from the germline V gene. The CDR3 DNA follows: TGCGCCAGCAGCCAAGATTCGGGGGGCGGCGGCTACACCTTC. Translated, it gives CASSQDSGGGGYTF.

The chain combines TRBV24-1 with TRBJ1-4; D is uncertain. Germline CDR1 and CDR2: KGHDR and SFDVKD. CDR3 length: 13 residues. Trimming shortened V by 7 bases and J by 5 bases, and 10 bases separated the two germline ends. As DNA, the CDR3 is TGTGCCACCAGCCAACCGGGGAATGAAAAACTGTTTTTT. Translation: CATSQPGNEKLFF.

The V and J genes are TRBV12-3 or TRBV12-4 and TRBJ1-5; D gene uncertain. V was shortened by 5 bases and J by 3 bases, with 14 bases between the two germline ends. CDR3 length: 15 amino acids. CDR3 nucleotides: TGTGCCAGCAGTACTCGAGCGGGAATCAATCAGCCCCAGCATTTT. The encoded protein is CASSTRAGINQPQHF.

This clonotype turned up a few times. This chain connects TRBV7-2 to TRBJ1-1; D gene uncertain. From germline, CDR1 is SGHTA and CDR2 FQGNSA. V was shortened by 3 bases and J by 1 base, with 12 bases between the two germline ends. The CDR3 length is 15 residues. CDR3 bases: TGTGCCAGCAGCTTCATCCCCGTATCGAACACTGAAGCTTTCTTT. The encoded protein is CASSFIPVSNTEAFF.

This clonotype was seen more than once but under ten times. V and J are TRBV5-1 and TRBJ1-6, with D tentatively TRBD1 (5 bases). The CDR3 covers 17 residues. Germline V gene data show CDR1 as SGHRS and CDR2 as YFSETQ. Trimming pared 2 bases from V and 9 bases from J, leaving 21 bases between. This CDR3 is CASSFGPRQGSGSPLHF. CDR3 coding DNA: TGCGCCAGCAGCTTTGGGCCCAGGCAGGGATCAGGTTCACCCCTCCACTTT.